This entry lists 16 T cell receptor beta chains sequenced from one sample in a study of CD8 T cells in ankylosing spondylitis. TCRdb reprocessed the 5' RACE reads via MiXCR and lists one record per CDR3 protein. The sample lists some 200,000 distinct CDR3 sequences; over 10% were seen once. The sequenced sample was blood, either unsorted or a sorted T cell fraction (not recorded which). All receptors derive from a male donor with ankylosing spondylitis or in good health (not recorded which).

This clonotype was counted a few times. The genes are TRBV12-3 or TRBV12-4 and TRBJ2-7; possibly TRBD1 for D (6 bases). Trimming cost V 5 bases and J 0 bases, with 14 bases left between them. The CDR3 contains 15 residues. CDR3 loop: CASSHGQTYSYEQYF. The DNA of the CDR3 is TGTGCCAGCAGTCACGGACAGACATACTCCTACGAGCAGTACTTC.

This clonotype has at least ten counts. J is TRBJ2-1 and V is TRBV4-1, with unresolved D. V was clipped by 0 bases and J by 6 bases, with 9 bases between them. This CDR3 is built from 14 residues. Germline CDR1 MGHRA, CDR2 YSYEKL. The CDR3 here is CASSQETGGNEQFF. In nucleotides, the CDR3 is TGCGCCAGCAGCCAAGAGACTGGCGGCAATGAGCAGTTCTTC.

Only a few counts were recorded for this clonotype. This sequence joins TRBV6-5 and TRBJ2-3; D is ambiguous. In germline, CDR1 is MNHEY, CDR2 SVGAGI. Trimming stripped 0 bases from V and 4 bases from J, with 5 bases between. The CDR3 runs to 13 residues. The CDR3 DNA reads TGTGCCAGCAGTTACTCGATGCCAGATACGCAGTATTTT. Translation: CASSYSMPDTQYF.

V and J are TRBV20-1 and TRBJ2-7; perhaps D is TRBD1 or TRBD2 (5 bases each). V gave up 0 bases and J gave up 2 bases, with 14 bases separating them. Germline V lookup: CDR1 DFQATT, CDR2 SNEGSKA (reference sequence). This CDR3 is 15 amino acids long. CDR3 nucleotides: TGCAGTGCTAGAGATGGGGGTGAACTGACCTACGAGCAGTACTTC. This sequence encodes CSARDGGELTYEQYF.

V gene TRBV20-1 combines with J gene TRBJ2-3; D not certain. The CDR3 length is 12 residues. Germline CDR1 is DFQATT and CDR2 is SNEGSKA (reference sequence). V lost 4 bases to trimming and J lost 1 base, with 6 bases between them. The CDR3, as DNA: TGCAGTGCTAATGGAGGCACAGATACGCAGTATTTT. Amino acid sequence: CSANGGTDTQYF.

The chain joins TRBV7-6 to TRBJ2-5; D not certain. Trimming removed 2 bases at V and 1 base at J, with 14 bases between. The CDR3 has 16 amino acids. Germline V gene lookup returns CDR1 SGHVS and CDR2 FNYEAQ. This CDR3 reads CASSLNALGRQETQYF. The CDR3, as DNA: TGTGCCAGCAGCTTAAATGCACTTGGGCGCCAAGAGACCCAGTACTTC.

The chain is built from TRBV7-8 and TRBJ2-3; D not certain. The germline V gene encodes CDR1 SGHVS and CDR2 FQNEAQ. The CDR3 runs to 14 residues. V lost 1 base and J 0 bases, leaving 5 bases between the germline ends. CDR3 region: CASSLGISTDTQYF. The CDR3 DNA reads as TGTGCCAGCAGCTTAGGGATTAGCACAGATACGCAGTATTTT.

The table lists this clonotype with many counts. The chain recombines TRBV12-3 or TRBV12-4 with TRBJ2-5; D possibly corresponds to TRBD2 (6 bases). The CDR3 contains 16 residues. V was cut by 5 bases and J by 4 bases, with 20 bases left in between. In DNA, the CDR3 is TGTGCCAGCAGTCTCACCCTGTCGGACTATGGAGAGACCCAGTACTTC. The encoded protein is CASSLTLSDYGETQYF.

This clonotype was detected a few times. The gene calls are TRBV9 and TRBJ1-1; possibly TRBD1 for D (5 bases). CDR3 length equals 14 residues. Trimming removed 2 bases from V and 4 bases from J, with 12 bases in between. Germline V gene sequence: CDR1 SGDLS, CDR2 YYNGEE. DNA for the CDR3: TGTGCCAGCAGCGTGGAGGGGTGGTCCACTGAAGCTTTCTTT. The encoded protein is CASSVEGWSTEAFF.

The J gene is TRBJ2-3, the V gene TRBV9; 7 bases map to TRBD2. Germline CDR1 is SGDLS and CDR2 is YYNGEE. The length of the CDR3 is 15 residues. The ends lost 0 bases at V and 1 base at J; junction bases unmatched: 2. The CDR3 DNA reads as TGTGCCAGCAGCGTAGAGGCGGGGGGCACAGATACGCAGTATTTT. Translation: CASSVEAGGTDTQYF. Looking up the rest from reference TRBV9 and TRBJ2-3 gives the full variable domain: DSGVTQTPKHLITATGQRVTLRCSPRSGDLSVYWYQQSLDQGLQFLIQYYNGEERAKGNILERFSAQQFPDLHSELNLSSLELGDSALYFCASSVEAGGTDTQYFGPGTRLTVL.

The CDR3 coding sequence is TGTGCCAGCAGCTTCGGGCGGGGTCCTTACGAGCAGTACTTC. Amino acid sequence: CASSFGRGPYEQYF. The chain is built from TRBV7-8 and TRBJ2-7; D may be TRBD2 (6 bases). The CDR3 covers 14 residues. V was cut by 3 bases and J by 4 bases, with 13 bases left in between. Germline CDR1 and CDR2: SGHVS and FQNEAQ. The variable domain in full, completed from reference TRBV7-8 and TRBJ2-7, reads GAGVSQSPRYKVAKRGQDVALRCDPISGHVSLFWYQQALGQGPEFLTYFQNEAQLDKSGLPSDRFFAERPEGSVSTLKIQRTQQEDSAVYLCASSFGRGPYEQYFGPGTRLTVT.

This clonotype was seen ten or more times. This chain joins TRBV29-1 and TRBJ2-1, with D perhaps matching TRBD1 (6 bases). The germline V gene has CDR1 SQVTM and CDR2 ANQGSEA. Trimming removed 3 bases at V and 6 bases at J, with 9 bases between. The length of the CDR3 is 12 residues. In nucleotides, the CDR3 is TGCAGCGTTGAGGGGGCCCGCAATGAGCAGTTCTTC. Amino acid sequence: CSVEGARNEQFF.

V usage is TRBV2 and J usage is TRBJ2-7; D may be TRBD1 or TRBD2 (5 bases each). The CDR3 extends over 15 amino acids. Trimming stripped 4 bases from V and 6 bases from J, with 19 bases between. Germline V gene data show CDR1 as SNHLY and CDR2 as FYNNEI. CDR3 sequence reads: CASSAPGTVGPEQYF. The CDR3 nucleotides are TGTGCCAGCAGTGCCCCCGGGACGGTGGGTCCCGAGCAGTACTTC. Together with reference TRBV2 and TRBJ2-7, the CDR3 gives the full variable domain: EPEVTQTPSHQVTQMGQEVILRCVPISNHLYFYWYRQILGQKVEFLVSFYNNEISEKSEIFDDQFSVERPDGSNFTLKIRSTKLEDSAMYFCASSAPGTVGPEQYFGPGTRLTVT.

This chain links TRBV11-2 with TRBJ1-5, with D unresolved. The CDR3 totals 15 residues. Germline V gene data show CDR1 as SGHAT and CDR2 as FQNNGV. The V end was cut by 1 base, the J end by 3 bases, with 10 bases between. The CDR3 sequence: CASSLGAELNQPQHF. In DNA, the CDR3 is TGTGCCAGCAGCTTAGGTGCAGAGCTCAATCAGCCCCAGCATTTT.

The chain combines TRBV5-6 with TRBJ2-6; D not resolved. V shed 5 bases and J shed 0 bases, with 6 bases lying between them. Per germline, CDR1 SGHDT and CDR2 YYEEEE. The CDR3 is made up of 14 amino acids. CDR3 in amino acids: CASRQTSGANVLTF. Written as DNA, the CDR3 is TGTGCCAGCAGGCAGACCTCTGGGGCCAACGTCCTGACTTTC.

This clonotype was counted many times. The chain joins TRBV27 to TRBJ2-2; 8 bases line up with TRBD2. Germline trimming cut 2 bases from V and 4 bases from J; bases unmatched to any gene: 3. CDR3 length: 15 amino acids. Germline CDR1 and CDR2: MNHEY and SMNVEV (reference sequence). The CDR3 DNA follows: TGTGCCAGCAGTTTACTAGCGGGCTTCACCGGGGAGCTGTTTTTT. Amino acid sequence: CASSLLAGFTGELFF.